This T cell receptor beta chain stems from a study of T cell responses to AZD1222 COVID-19 vaccine (dated by TCRdb to the early 2020s). Broadly, across the study: Because spike-specific TCR depth and breadth did not differ between the two schedules, AZD1222 recipients who got a second dose at roughly 4 weeks were pooled with those who got a second dose at roughly 12 weeks. A total of approximately 240 trial participants underwent TCR sequencing, of whom 200 to 220 received two doses of AZD1222 and 26 received two doses of the MenACWY control vaccine. Trial participants were enrolled into age subgroups of 18-55, 56-69 and 70-plus years, which contained about 150, 27 and 61 TCR-sequenced participants, respectively. Broad study findings and their caveats: Vaccine-associated CD4 TCRs spanned the whole spike protein, with dominant responses in regions 160-218 and 743-854. Participants were mostly white British, with more females than males. The authors suggested clonal diversity may have been underestimated. Because no day 14 peak-response samples were available, repertoires were characterized only after the peak T cell response. Conclusions about previously exposed vaccinees are limited, since just six or seven AZD1222 recipients were seropositive for SARS-CoV-2 at baseline. Epitopes outside the regions mutated in the B.1.351 and B.1.1.7 variants were reportedly recognized by nearly half of the unique spike-specific TCRs. In the small 56-69-year group, the increase in depth fell short of significance, most likely because of low power. After two AZD1222 doses, both the breadth and the depth of spike-specific TCRs were significantly higher than at day 0 and than in MenACWY recipients.

In the case of this clone: No antigen is known for it. Base qualities were left out, and no much larger clone turns up one base away.

The V and J ends are trimmed by 5 bases and 2 bases, leaving 16 bases between them. CDR1 and CDR2, per the germline V gene, are MNHEY and SVGAGI. Counted from cysteine to phenylalanine, this CDR3 has 15 amino acids. Just the 45-base CDR3 DNA is kept, in frame starting at base 1. The CDR3 regions of human TCRbeta chains were subjected to immunosequencing. As for how the authors treated the data: Repertoire TCRs were matched against a reference library of SARS-CoV-2-specific TCRs generated with the MIRA antigen-specificity platform. Breadth was defined as the fraction of unique TCRs that were SARS-CoV-2-associated, and depth was defined as the fraction of total T cells that were SARS-CoV-2-associated. Each spike-specific TCR was assigned to its reactive spike region and to a CD4 or CD8 class using the MIRA data. Log10-transformed breadth and depth values were compared by one-way ANOVA with Sidak's multiple comparisons tests. Imported from immuneACCESS, the table was reduced by TCRdb to in-frame sequences with V and J called. These copies leave out some clones; in studies compared against another copy, an unresolved V gene accounts for under half, and the cause of the remainder is not known. V and J calls and clone size follow that table, whereas D and trimming were derived from the DNA. This sample is represented by about 130,000 clones; 75% to 95% of them were singletons. Together, the top ten hold 6.9% of the sample.

The time point label, as the study defines it: baseline before first vaccination. The vaccinee samples were drawn from two UK trials, COV001 and COV002, one of which was a single-blind randomized controlled phase 2/3 trial testing AZD1222 (ChAdOx1 nCoV-19) in healthy adults. For TCRbeta chain sequencing, PBMC samples were collected from trial participants at day 0 and at day 28 after the second dose. The rearranged chain carries TRBV6-5 and TRBJ2-7; the D element might be TRBD1 or TRBD2, as each aligns at 5 bases. The sequencing used peripheral blood, collected on day 0 of AZD1222 vaccination. The sequence came from an adult in good health. The DNA sequence is as follows: TGTGCCAGCAGTCCTGTTACGGGGACGACCTACGAGCAGTACTTC. It encodes CASSPVTGTTYEQYF.